This TCR beta chain is drawn from a study of vaccination and CD4 T cells after COVID-19 (dated by TCRdb to 2021 to 2024). A note on the overall study: The convalescent cohort comprised six males and four females, including two Hispanic individuals, seven Caucasians, two Asians and one multiracial person. Post-COVID blood samples from convalescent patients were collected a median of about 100 days after diagnosis, with a range of 35 to 161 days. Participants received two doses of either the Pfizer-BioNTech BNT162b2 vaccine (n=8) or the Moderna mRNA-1273 vaccine (n=2). In control cultures, a CEFX viral epitope pool was used as positive control, an HIV-1 Nef peptide pool was used as negative control, or no peptide was added. In around nine COVID-19 convalescent patients and a few infection-naive healthy vaccine recipients, the spike-specific CD4+ TCR repertoire before mRNA vaccination was compared with the repertoire after mRNA vaccination. The time from the second vaccine dose to post-vaccine blood sampling had a median of 72 days and ranged from about 14 to 250 days. In an earlier paper using these donors, memory CD4+ T cell crossreactivity between SARS-CoV-2 and common cold coronavirus spike proteins was assessed at the TCR clonotype level. Culture stimuli were overlapping spike peptide pools from SARS-CoV-2 and from the common cold coronaviruses HCoV-NL63, HCoV-OC43 and HCoV-229E. Study-level results and caveats: Of the vaccine-specific clones in convalescent patients, 304 of 307, or nearly all, reacted only to SARS-CoV-2 spike and did not cross-react with common cold coronaviruses. In convalescent patients, a median approximately 83% of post-vaccine SARS-CoV-2-reactive clones were detected only after vaccination, suggesting vaccine-specific priming. An increase in the median number of SARS-CoV-2-reactive clonotypes from approximately 21 after infection to 35 to 40 after vaccination was observed, but the change was not found to be significant. Relatively few convalescent patients were included in the study, and early timepoints after natural infection were not analyzed.

About this clonotype: This receptor's antigen is unknown. No per-base quality is available; no much larger clone lies one base away.

According to the study, the label for this sample's treatment or condition signals: approximately nine-day PBMC culture with coronavirus spike peptide pools or control peptides (ViraFEST assay). CD4+ T cells from unexposed donors were collected before the COVID-19 pandemic (2011-2018). To expand antigen-specific T cells with peptide pools and then pick out the expanded clonotypes through TCR sequencing, the study relied on the ViraFEST assay. Each well held 2 million or so PBMCs cultured in IMDM containing roughly 5.5% human AB serum and approximately 10 IU/ml IL-2, with 8.5 to 10 ug/ml peptide pools added. Half of the culture medium was replaced with fresh IL-2-containing medium on days 3 and 7. After about 11 days of culture, CD4+ T cells were isolated by negative selection using the EasySep CD4+ T cell isolation kit. As cell numbers permitted, CD4+ T cells from unexposed donors were tested for reactivity to SARS-CoV-2 S and N and to four common cold coronavirus spike pools. PBMCs were separated from whole blood using Ficoll-Paque Plus gradient centrifugation and then either used fresh or cryopreserved at -140C. Each culture condition was generally run in triplicate wells. The leukapheresis product for the unexposed donors was obtained through commercial purchase.

The library was prepared using PCR. At the Johns Hopkins FTIC core, DNA from the cultured CD4+ T cells underwent TCR sequencing with the Oncomine TCR Beta short-read assay. The QIAamp micro DNA kit was used to extract genomic DNA from the cultured CD4+ T cells. The Oncomine TCR Beta libraries from cultured CD4+ T cells were pooled using unique dual indexes and then sequenced on an Illumina iSeq 100. Regarding the original processing steps: Non-productive sequences were filtered out, and CDR3s that did not start with C, did not end with F or W, or were shorter than 7 amino acids were discarded. Antigen-specific clonotypes were identified using the MANAFEST web application through comparison of peptide-stimulated wells with reference and other culture wells. An FDR below 0.05, an odds ratio above 5, and a productive frequency above 0.1% in at least two of three replicate wells were required for clones to be considered positive. A clonotype was classed as cross-reactive if the clonotype showed significant expansion both in SARS-CoV-2 spike wells and in at least one common cold coronavirus spike condition. Using R version 3.6.1, CDR3 homology was evaluated through Levenshtein distances (stringdist) along with unrooted phylogenetic trees (ape). TCRdb reprocessing: public reads trimmed at Q25 with fastp, clones called with MiXCR, in-frame beta chains kept. Rows are combined by CDR3 protein, so each entry shows the most common genes and DNA. V and J calls and clone size were set by TCRdb, not the authors. Recorded for this sample are a few thousand distinct CDR3 sequences; roughly 66% of them occurred a single time. In total, the top ten clones hold around 33% of the sample.

Input material: CD4+ T cells from blood, cultured in vitro. This clonotype was sampled from a human donor in good health.

The encoded CDR3 is CASSSSRSNQPQHF. The DNA reads TGTGCCAGCAGTTCATCCCGGAGTAATCAGCCCCAGCATTTT. The V and J genes are TRBV27 and TRBJ1-5; the D gene identity is not certain. The CDR3 starts with the cysteine, ends with the phenylalanine, and has 14 residues. Only the CDR3 DNA is retained, 42 bases long and in frame from the first base. V and J lose 4 bases and 4 bases, and a span of 11 bases separates them. From a lookup of the germline V gene (reference sequence), CDR1 and CDR2 are MNHEY and SMNVEV.